A selection of T cell receptor beta chains follows, all from one sample in a study of cytomegalovirus exposure and HLA in healthy donors. Repertoires were generated with immunoSEQ multiplex PCR, while TCRdb's copy carries only in-frame clones and drops some. The data hold around 190,000 clones, with almost 80% observed a single time. The sequenced material came from PBMCs. Receptors were obtained from a woman younger than 30 in good health and CMV-seronegative. The CDR3 runs from the conserved cysteine through the conserved F or W. The order of the fields is CDR3 DNA, CDR3 protein, clone size, J gene, D gene, V gene. D genes are given only for firm matches. Where a row states a size, it is once, few, many or the class of an expanded clone; other rows omit it.

CDR3 DNA: TGTGCCAGCAGCCCCGGGACAGACTATGAAAAACTGTTTTTT; CDR3 protein: CASSPGTDYEKLFF; clone size: -; J gene: TRBJ1-4; D gene: TRBD1; V gene: TRBV6-1
CDR3 DNA: TGTGCCAGCAGTTCTTTCAGCAATCAGCCCCAGCATTTT; CDR3 protein: CASSSFSNQPQHF; clone size: -; J gene: TRBJ1-5; D gene: -; V gene: TRBV28
CDR3 DNA: TGTGCCACCAGCCCGGACAGGGGCATAGAGACCCAGTACTTC; CDR3 protein: CATSPDRGIETQYF; clone size: -; J gene: TRBJ2-5; D gene: TRBD1; V gene: TRBV15
CDR3 DNA: TGTGCCAGCAGCTTAACCTCGGGGGGTAACACTGAAGCTTTCTTT; CDR3 protein: CASSLTSGGNTEAFF; clone size: -; J gene: TRBJ1-1; D gene: -; V gene: TRBV7-3
CDR3 DNA: TGTGCCAGCAGTTACTGGCGGGAGGGCCCCGAGCAGTACTTC; CDR3 protein: CASSYWREGPEQYF; clone size: -; J gene: TRBJ2-7; D gene: TRBD2; V gene: TRBV6-5
CDR3 DNA: TGTGCCACCGGAGATCGAGACGAGCAGTACTTC; CDR3 protein: CATGDRDEQYF; clone size: -; J gene: TRBJ2-7; D gene: -; V gene: TRBV11-1
CDR3 DNA: TGCGCCAGCAGCTTGGTGAGCGGGGCCTACGAGCAGTACTTC; CDR3 protein: CASSLVSGAYEQYF; clone size: -; J gene: TRBJ2-7; D gene: TRBD2; V gene: TRBV5-1
CDR3 DNA: TGTGCCAGCGACCGGGGGGACAGGGGATACGAGCAGTACTTC; CDR3 protein: CASDRGDRGYEQYF; clone size: -; J gene: TRBJ2-7; D gene: TRBD1; V gene: TRBV7-9
CDR3 DNA: TGTGCCAGCAGCCAAGGACAGAACACTGAAGCTTTCTTT; CDR3 protein: CASSQGQNTEAFF; clone size: -; J gene: TRBJ1-1; D gene: -; V gene: TRBV14
CDR3 DNA: TGTGCCAGCAGCTCATCAGAGCGGCGCACAGATACGCAGTATTTT; CDR3 protein: CASSSSERRTDTQYF; clone size: -; J gene: TRBJ2-3; D gene: -; V gene: TRBV9
CDR3 DNA: TGTGCCAGCTTTATATCGTCCGGGAGGGACAAGGAGGACTATGGCTACACCTTC; CDR3 protein: CASFISSGRDKEDYGYTF; clone size: -; J gene: TRBJ1-2; D gene: -; V gene: TRBV2
CDR3 DNA: TGCGCCAGCAGCCAAGGGACAGTCCCTTCCCTCCACTTT; CDR3 protein: CASSQGTVPSLHF; clone size: -; J gene: TRBJ1-6; D gene: -; V gene: TRBV4-1
CDR3 DNA: TGCGCCAGCAGCCAAGGGCAGGGGGCGGGTGAGACCCAGTACTTC; CDR3 protein: CASSQGQGAGETQYF; clone size: -; J gene: TRBJ2-5; D gene: TRBD1; V gene: TRBV4-1
CDR3 DNA: TGTGCCAGCAGGATTAAGGGACAGGGGGTTAGGGGTGAAAAACTGTTTTTT; CDR3 protein: CASRIKGQGVRGEKLFF; clone size: -; J gene: TRBJ1-4; D gene: TRBD1; V gene: TRBV27
CDR3 DNA: TGTGCCAGCAGCTTGACAGGGGATAGCAATCAGCCCCAGCATTTT; CDR3 protein: CASSLTGDSNQPQHF; clone size: -; J gene: TRBJ1-5; D gene: TRBD1; V gene: TRBV5-5
CDR3 DNA: TGTGCCAGCAGTTACTCGGGACATAGCTCCTACGAGCAGTACTTC; CDR3 protein: CASSYSGHSSYEQYF; clone size: -; J gene: TRBJ2-7; D gene: -; V gene: TRBV6-6
CDR3 DNA: TGCGCCAGCAGCTTGCAGGGACAGGGGTATTCCGGGGAGCTGTTTTTT; CDR3 protein: CASSLQGQGYSGELFF; clone size: -; J gene: TRBJ2-2; D gene: TRBD1; V gene: TRBV5-1
CDR3 DNA: TGTGCCATCAGTGAGCCGCCGACAGTTGCATATGGCTACACCTTC; CDR3 protein: CAISEPPTVAYGYTF; clone size: -; J gene: TRBJ1-2; D gene: -; V gene: TRBV10-3
CDR3 DNA: TGCGCCAGCAGCTTGGATTACAGCGGGACCGGGGAGCTGTTTTTT; CDR3 protein: CASSLDYSGTGELFF; clone size: -; J gene: TRBJ2-2; D gene: -; V gene: TRBV5-1
CDR3 DNA: TGTGCTAGCAGCTTAGGCATGGGGGCCAATGAAAAACTGTTTTTT; CDR3 protein: CASSLGMGANEKLFF; clone size: -; J gene: TRBJ1-4; D gene: -; V gene: TRBV7-7
CDR3 DNA: TGTGCCAGCAGCTCTAACAGGGTTTCCGGGGCCAACGTCCTGACTTTC; CDR3 protein: CASSSNRVSGANVLTF; clone size: -; J gene: TRBJ2-6; D gene: -; V gene: TRBV7-6
CDR3 DNA: TGTGCCAGCAGCCAAGTTCGCCGGGACAGCTACACAGATACGCAGTATTTT; CDR3 protein: CASSQVRRDSYTDTQYF; clone size: -; J gene: TRBJ2-3; D gene: TRBD1; V gene: TRBV4-2
CDR3 DNA: TGTGCCAGCAGTTACCAAGAGCCACCCCGCACAGATACGCAGTATTTT; CDR3 protein: CASSYQEPPRTDTQYF; clone size: -; J gene: TRBJ2-3; D gene: -; V gene: TRBV6-5
CDR3 DNA: TGTGCCAGCAGCCCGACGGCGGCAGATACGCAGTATTTT; CDR3 protein: CASSPTAADTQYF; clone size: -; J gene: TRBJ2-3; D gene: -; V gene: TRBV7-7
CDR3 DNA: TGTGCCAGCGGGGGACTAGCGGGGGGGCTTGGCACCGGGGAGCTGTTTTTT; CDR3 protein: CASGGLAGGLGTGELFF; clone size: -; J gene: TRBJ2-2; D gene: TRBD2; V gene: TRBV27
CDR3 DNA: TGTGCCAGCAGCGTTGACTCTCGCGCGGAGACCCAGTACTTC; CDR3 protein: CASSVDSRAETQYF; clone size: -; J gene: TRBJ2-5; D gene: -; V gene: TRBV6-1
CDR3 DNA: TGTGCCAGCAGCCAAACTCCCACAGAGACCCAGTACTTC; CDR3 protein: CASSQTPTETQYF; clone size: -; J gene: TRBJ2-5; D gene: -; V gene: TRBV9
CDR3 DNA: TGTGCCAGCAGTGTCACACGACCCCGACAGGGTTGGAATTCACCCCTCCACTTT; CDR3 protein: CASSVTRPRQGWNSPLHF; clone size: -; J gene: TRBJ1-6; D gene: TRBD1; V gene: TRBV6-1
CDR3 DNA: TGCAGCGTTCTTGACGGACAGGGGGCTTCGGACAATGAGCAGTTCTTC; CDR3 protein: CSVLDGQGASDNEQFF; clone size: -; J gene: TRBJ2-1; D gene: TRBD1; V gene: TRBV29-1
CDR3 DNA: TGTGCCAGCAGTCAGGGGGAAGGTACCGGGGAGCTGTTTTTT; CDR3 protein: CASSQGEGTGELFF; clone size: -; J gene: TRBJ2-2; D gene: TRBD1; V gene: TRBV2
CDR3 DNA: TGTGCCAGCAGCTTGAAGAGCGGCCATAGCGAGCAGTACTTC; CDR3 protein: CASSLKSGHSEQYF; clone size: -; J gene: TRBJ2-7; D gene: -; V gene: TRBV5-4
CDR3 DNA: TGTGCCAGCATCGGGGGTGTGAGTCAGCCCCAGCATTTT; CDR3 protein: CASIGGVSQPQHF; clone size: -; J gene: TRBJ1-5; D gene: -; V gene: TRBV2
CDR3 DNA: TGCAGCGCCGGCGCGGACAGGGAGTTTGGAAACACCATATATTTT; CDR3 protein: CSAGADREFGNTIYF; clone size: once; J gene: TRBJ1-3; D gene: TRBD1; V gene: TRBV29-1
CDR3 DNA: TGTGCCAGCATAATGGGGCCCTACGAGCAGTACTTC; CDR3 protein: CASIMGPYEQYF; clone size: once; J gene: TRBJ2-7; D gene: -; V gene: TRBV25-1
CDR3 DNA: TGTGCCAGTAGTCCGAGGACAGGGGGTCGGGGAGATACGCAGTATTTT; CDR3 protein: CASSPRTGGRGDTQYF; clone size: -; J gene: TRBJ2-3; D gene: TRBD1; V gene: TRBV19
CDR3 DNA: TGTGCCAGCAGTGAGACGGGGGACACAGATACGCAGTATTTT; CDR3 protein: CASSETGDTDTQYF; clone size: few; J gene: TRBJ2-3; D gene: -; V gene: TRBV6-4
CDR3 DNA: TGTGCCAGCAGCGTAGCGGGTCGTTCCGCAGATACGCAGTATTTT; CDR3 protein: CASSVAGRSADTQYF; clone size: -; J gene: TRBJ2-3; D gene: -; V gene: TRBV9
CDR3 DNA: TGCGCCAGCAGCTCCTCCGGGACAGCGGAGACCCAGTACTTC; CDR3 protein: CASSSSGTAETQYF; clone size: -; J gene: TRBJ2-5; D gene: TRBD1; V gene: TRBV5-1
CDR3 DNA: TGTGCCAGCAGTCTCAGACGGCTAGCACCCTCTCGAGCTAGCACAGATACGCAGTATTTT; CDR3 protein: CASSLRRLAPSRASTDTQYF; clone size: -; J gene: TRBJ2-3; D gene: -; V gene: TRBV28
CDR3 DNA: TGTGCCAGCAGCCTACTAGCGGGAGGGCCCTTAGGCACGAGCTACGAGCAGTACTTC; CDR3 protein: CASSLLAGGPLGTSYEQYF; clone size: -; J gene: TRBJ2-7; D gene: TRBD2; V gene: TRBV7-2